This TCR beta chain was sequenced during a study of radiotherapy plus CTLA-4 blockade in lung cancer. In the study overall: Objective response was observed in roughly a sixth of patients, and disease control in around 31%. Study conclusions and caveats: Blood-borne expansion of tumor-derived TCR clones followed radiotherapy plus ipilimumab. Increased serum interferon-beta after radiation also reportedly predicted response strongly.

Produced via immunoSEQ multiplex PCR; TCRdb's table is partial and in-frame only. The sample has 40,000 to 60,000 clones; approximately 78% are singletons. As for this clone: Its antigen remains unknown.

CTLA-4 blockade using ipilimumab, together with focal radiation, was received by patients with chemo-refractory metastatic non-small-cell lung cancer. Losses at the gene ends were 1 base for V and 1 base for J; bases not matched to a gene: 5. The CDR3 consists of 16 residues. Germline CDR1 is SEHNR and CDR2 is FQNEAQ (reference sequence). This receptor was identified in a human donor with non-small cell lung cancer who had stable disease on radiotherapy plus ipilimumab. Sample: peripheral blood, taken from a patient treated with radiotherapy plus ipilimumab. This rearrangement joins TRBV7-9 to TRBJ2-3; 7 nucleotides match TRBD2. CDR3 region: CASSLDGAGGTDTQYF. Written as DNA, the CDR3 is TGTGCCAGCAGCTTAGACGGCGCGGGGGGCACAGATACGCAGTATTTT.